The rows below give T cell receptor beta chains drawn from one sample of a study of shared clonotypes between healthy human individuals. Data came from immunoSEQ multiplex PCR; TCRdb stores just in-frame clones and leaves some out. The sample lists 1.5 million to 2.5 million clones, about 95% occurring once. Material for sequencing was naive CD8+ T cells sorted from blood. Every receptor here comes from a man aged 18 to 30 in good health. The CDR3 runs from the conserved cysteine through the conserved F or W. A D gene is named only where the DNA matches it firmly. Clone size is not always given. Where it is, it says once, few, many or a class for expanded clones.

CDR3nt: TGTGCCAGTAGTATCGGTGCGGGAGTGCGGATCGAGCAGTACTTC
CDR3aa: CASSIGAGVRIEQYF
j_gene: TRBJ2-7
len: 15
d_gene: TRBD2
abundance: .
v_gene: TRBV19

CDR3nt: TGCGCCAGCAGCCAAGACTTAGACAGGGCGCCCTTGCAAGAGACCCAGTACTTC
CDR3aa: CASSQDLDRAPLQETQYF
j_gene: TRBJ2-5
len: 18
d_gene: TRBD1
abundance: once
v_gene: TRBV4-3

CDR3nt: TGCAGCGCCCTCGGGACAGGGAGCACAGATACGCAGTATTTT
CDR3aa: CSALGTGSTDTQYF
j_gene: TRBJ2-3
len: 14
d_gene: TRBD1
abundance: .
v_gene: TRBV29-1

CDR3nt: TGTGCCATCAGTTTCGGGCCGAACACTGAAGCTTTCTTT
CDR3aa: CAISFGPNTEAFF
j_gene: TRBJ1-1
len: 13
d_gene: .
abundance: .
v_gene: TRBV10-3

CDR3nt: TGTGCCAGCAGTTACATGGAGGGGCCTAACTATGGCTACACCTTC
CDR3aa: CASSYMEGPNYGYTF
j_gene: TRBJ1-2
len: 15
d_gene: .
abundance: .
v_gene: TRBV6-5

CDR3nt: TGTGCCAGCAGCAAAGATACCCGAGTTCACGGGGACCAGTACTTC
CDR3aa: CASSKDTRVHGDQYF
j_gene: TRBJ2-5
len: 15
d_gene: .
abundance: .
v_gene: TRBV21-1

CDR3nt: TGTGCCAGCAGTTACGTGGCAGGGGGCAAGACGGGGGAGCTGTTTTTT
CDR3aa: CASSYVAGGKTGELFF
j_gene: TRBJ2-2
len: 16
d_gene: TRBD1
abundance: .
v_gene: TRBV6-6

CDR3nt: TGCAGCGTTGACGGAACAGGGTTCTACAATGAGCAGTTCTTC
CDR3aa: CSVDGTGFYNEQFF
j_gene: TRBJ2-1
len: 14
d_gene: .
abundance: .
v_gene: TRBV29-1

CDR3nt: TGTGCCAGCAGCCAAGGCGGGACATGGGACGAGCAGTACTTC
CDR3aa: CASSQGGTWDEQYF
j_gene: TRBJ2-7
len: 14
d_gene: .
abundance: once
v_gene: TRBV5-6

CDR3nt: TGTGCCAGCAGGGCTAGCGGGAGGTATGAGCAGTTCTTC
CDR3aa: CASRASGRYEQFF
j_gene: TRBJ2-1
len: 13
d_gene: TRBD2
abundance: .
v_gene: TRBV9

CDR3nt: TGTGCCAGCAGCCATTCGGGGCCAGGGACTAGTGGCTACACCTTC
CDR3aa: CASSHSGPGTSGYTF
j_gene: TRBJ1-2
len: 15
d_gene: .
abundance: .
v_gene: TRBV14

CDR3nt: TGTGCCAGCAGTGAAGGCCCCATGGGAAACACCGGGGAGCTGTTTTTT
CDR3aa: CASSEGPMGNTGELFF
j_gene: TRBJ2-2
len: 16
d_gene: .
abundance: .
v_gene: TRBV6-1

CDR3nt: TGTGCCAGCAGTTACCGGCTAGGCGGCGAGCAGTACTTC
CDR3aa: CASSYRLGGEQYF
j_gene: TRBJ2-7
len: 13
d_gene: .
abundance: .
v_gene: TRBV6-5

CDR3nt: TGTGCCAGCAGCTTAGTGGCGGGAGGGTCCTACGAGCAGTACTTC
CDR3aa: CASSLVAGGSYEQYF
j_gene: TRBJ2-7
len: 15
d_gene: TRBD2
abundance: .
v_gene: TRBV11-2

CDR3nt: TGTGCCAGCAGCTCCACCCGACAGGGAAGCACCTACGAGCAGTACTTC
CDR3aa: CASSSTRQGSTYEQYF
j_gene: TRBJ2-7
len: 16
d_gene: TRBD1
abundance: .
v_gene: TRBV7-9

CDR3nt: TGTGCCAGCAGTGTGGGGTCCGAGCAGTACTTC
CDR3aa: CASSVGSEQYF
j_gene: TRBJ2-7
len: 11
d_gene: .
abundance: .
v_gene: TRBV5-4

CDR3nt: TGTGCCAGCGGTGATGTTGGGACAGTAGAAGCTTTCTTT
CDR3aa: CASGDVGTVEAFF
j_gene: TRBJ1-1
len: 13
d_gene: TRBD1
abundance: .
v_gene: TRBV7-9

CDR3nt: TGTGCCAGCAGTTTATCCCCCCTATCTGGGGCCAACGTCCTGACTTTC
CDR3aa: CASSLSPLSGANVLTF
j_gene: TRBJ2-6
len: 16
d_gene: .
abundance: .
v_gene: TRBV27